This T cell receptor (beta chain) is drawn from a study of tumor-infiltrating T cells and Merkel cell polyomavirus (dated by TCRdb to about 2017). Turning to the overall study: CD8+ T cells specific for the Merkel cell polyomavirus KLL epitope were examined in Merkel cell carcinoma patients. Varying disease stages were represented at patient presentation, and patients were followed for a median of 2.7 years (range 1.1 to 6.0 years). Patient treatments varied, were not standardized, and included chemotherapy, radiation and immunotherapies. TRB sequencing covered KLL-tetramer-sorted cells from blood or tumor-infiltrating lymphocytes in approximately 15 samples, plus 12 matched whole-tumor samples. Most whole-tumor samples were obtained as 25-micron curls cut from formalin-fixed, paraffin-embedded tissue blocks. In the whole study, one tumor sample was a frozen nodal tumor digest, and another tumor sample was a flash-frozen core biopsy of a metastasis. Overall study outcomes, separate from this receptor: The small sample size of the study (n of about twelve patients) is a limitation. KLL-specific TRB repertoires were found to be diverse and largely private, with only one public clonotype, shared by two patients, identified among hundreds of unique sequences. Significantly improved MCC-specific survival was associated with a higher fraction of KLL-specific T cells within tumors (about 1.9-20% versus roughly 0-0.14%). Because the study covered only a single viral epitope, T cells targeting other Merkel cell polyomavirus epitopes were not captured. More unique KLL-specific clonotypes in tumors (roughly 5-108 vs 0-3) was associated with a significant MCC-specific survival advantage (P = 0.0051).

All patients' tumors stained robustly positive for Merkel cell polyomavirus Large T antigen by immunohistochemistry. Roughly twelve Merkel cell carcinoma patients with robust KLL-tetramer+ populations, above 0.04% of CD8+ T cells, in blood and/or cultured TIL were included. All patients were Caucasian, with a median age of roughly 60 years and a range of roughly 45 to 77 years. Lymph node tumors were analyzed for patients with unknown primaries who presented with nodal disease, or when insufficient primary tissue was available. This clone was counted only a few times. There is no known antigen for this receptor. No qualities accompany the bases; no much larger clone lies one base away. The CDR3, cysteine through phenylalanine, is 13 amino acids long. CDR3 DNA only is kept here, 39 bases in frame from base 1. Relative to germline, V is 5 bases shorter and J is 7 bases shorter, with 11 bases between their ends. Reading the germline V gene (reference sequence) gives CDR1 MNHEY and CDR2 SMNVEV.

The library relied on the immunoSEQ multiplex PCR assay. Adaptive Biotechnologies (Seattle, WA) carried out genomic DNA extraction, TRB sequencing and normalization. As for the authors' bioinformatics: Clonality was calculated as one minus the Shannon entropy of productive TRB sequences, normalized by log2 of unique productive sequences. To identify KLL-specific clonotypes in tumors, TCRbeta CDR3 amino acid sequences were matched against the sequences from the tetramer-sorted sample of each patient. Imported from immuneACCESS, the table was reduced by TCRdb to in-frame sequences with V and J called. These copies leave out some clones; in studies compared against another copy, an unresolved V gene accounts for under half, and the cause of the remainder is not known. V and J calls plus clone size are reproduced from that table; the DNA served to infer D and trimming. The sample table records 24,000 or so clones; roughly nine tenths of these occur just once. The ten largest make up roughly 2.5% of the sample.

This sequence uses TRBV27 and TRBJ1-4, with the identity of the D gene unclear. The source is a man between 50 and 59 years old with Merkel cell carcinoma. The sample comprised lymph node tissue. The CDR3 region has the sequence CASSDREGEKLFF. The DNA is TGTGCCAGCAGTGACCGGGAGGGTGAAAAACTGTTTTTT.